The T cell receptor beta chain described here comes from a study of T cells after yellow fever vaccination. Per germline, CDR1 MNHEY and CDR2 SVGAGI. V lost 6 bases, J lost 5 bases, and 13 bases lay in between. This CDR3 comprises 13 residues. This clonotype occurred many times. MiXCR was run by TCRdb on the 5' RACE reads, yielding one entry per CDR3 protein. Here the sample spans some 320,000 distinct CDR3 sequences, roughly 8.7% being singletons. The chain combines TRBV6-5 with TRBJ2-5; D is perhaps TRBD1 (7 bases). This receptor was taken from a young man who received the YFV17D yellow fever vaccine. The input for sequencing was CD4+ T cells sorted from PBMCs, taken 5 days after the yellow fever booster vaccination. The CDR3: CASRPGGRETQYF. The CDR3 DNA follows: TGTGCCAGCAGGCCAGGGGGGCGTGAGACCCAGTACTTC.